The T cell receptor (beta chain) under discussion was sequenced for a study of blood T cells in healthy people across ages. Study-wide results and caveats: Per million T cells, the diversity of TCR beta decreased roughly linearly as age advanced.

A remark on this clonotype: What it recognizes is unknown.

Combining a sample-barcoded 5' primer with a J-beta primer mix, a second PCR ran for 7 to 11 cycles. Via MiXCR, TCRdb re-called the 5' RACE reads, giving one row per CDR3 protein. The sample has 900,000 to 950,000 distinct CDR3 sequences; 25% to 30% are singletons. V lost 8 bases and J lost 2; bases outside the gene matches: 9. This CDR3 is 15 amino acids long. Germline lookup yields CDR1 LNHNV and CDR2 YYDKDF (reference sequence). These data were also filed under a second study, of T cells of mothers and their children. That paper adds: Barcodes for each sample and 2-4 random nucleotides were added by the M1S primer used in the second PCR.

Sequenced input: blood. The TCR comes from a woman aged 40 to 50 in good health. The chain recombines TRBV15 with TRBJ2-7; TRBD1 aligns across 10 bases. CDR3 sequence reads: CATGRGTGETYEQYF. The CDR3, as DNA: TGTGCCACCGGCCGAGGGACAGGGGAAACCTACGAGCAGTACTTC.